The source of this TCR beta chain is a study of blood T cells in healthy people across ages. The wider study: Per two T cells, about one barcoded beta molecule was captured through template switching. General study points: There was a strong correlation between TCR beta diversity and naive T cell percentage. Per-million-T-cell TCR beta diversity fell roughly linearly with age.

Each sample yielded at least 5.5 micrograms of PBMC total RNA. Primed by a sample-barcoded 5' primer and a J-beta primer mix, a second PCR proceeded for about 6 to 11 cycles. TCRdb passed the 5' RACE reads through MiXCR, listing each CDR3 protein once. The sample consists of 600,000 to 850,000 distinct CDR3 sequences, 40% to 45% of them appearing once. This clonotype was seen ten or more times. Its antigen is not known. CDR1 is LGHNA and CDR2 is YNFKEQ in the germline V gene. V lost 4 bases and J lost 2; bases outside the gene matches: 4. The CDR3 runs 15 residues. The sequenced sample consisted of blood. This chain uses TRBV4-2 with TRBJ2-3; 9 bases are shared with TRBD2. The receptor's source is a woman aged 55 to 70 in good health. The CDR3: CASSPRLADTDTQYF. CDR3 coding DNA: TGTGCCAGCAGCCCAAGACTAGCGGACACAGATACGCAGTATTTT.